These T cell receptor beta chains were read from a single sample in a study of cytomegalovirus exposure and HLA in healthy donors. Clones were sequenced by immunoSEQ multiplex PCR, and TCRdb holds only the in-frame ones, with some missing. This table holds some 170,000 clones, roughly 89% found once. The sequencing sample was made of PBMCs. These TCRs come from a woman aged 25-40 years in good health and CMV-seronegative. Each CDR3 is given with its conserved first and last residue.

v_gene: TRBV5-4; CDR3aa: CASSSDSPSYNEQFF
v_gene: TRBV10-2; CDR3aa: CASSHTSSNQPQHF
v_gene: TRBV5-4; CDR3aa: CASSQDTSSYNEQFF
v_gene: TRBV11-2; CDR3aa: CASSSLSLDTQYF
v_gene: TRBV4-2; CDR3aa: CASSRWTGGTDTQYF
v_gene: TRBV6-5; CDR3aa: CASSSGREPTGELFF
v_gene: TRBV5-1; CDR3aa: CASSQTGSTEAFF
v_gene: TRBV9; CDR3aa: CASSAYKNEQFF
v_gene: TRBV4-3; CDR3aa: CASSPGTGSNNEQFF
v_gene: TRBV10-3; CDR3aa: CAISESTGDLNTEAFF
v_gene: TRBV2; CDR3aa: CASRWTANTEAFF
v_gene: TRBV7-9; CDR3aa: CASSRQQANYGYTF
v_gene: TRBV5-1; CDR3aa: CASSQGDSNQPQHF
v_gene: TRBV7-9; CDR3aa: CASGTGAEAFF
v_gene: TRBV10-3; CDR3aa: CAITAGEGPNSPLHF
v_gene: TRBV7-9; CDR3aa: CASSMDSSYNEQFF
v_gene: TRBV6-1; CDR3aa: CASSEIEGKVGNQPQHF
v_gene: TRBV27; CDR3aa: CASSASGGSGDTQYF
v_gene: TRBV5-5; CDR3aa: CASSFWTAYEQYF
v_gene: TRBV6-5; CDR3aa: CASSYSTDSATYEQYF
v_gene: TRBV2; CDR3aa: CASIPEGARRNTIYF
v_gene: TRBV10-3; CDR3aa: CAISETGTGYTF
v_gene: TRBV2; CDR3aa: CASSGGSLSSNSPLHF
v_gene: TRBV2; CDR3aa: CASRRTGGEYEQYF
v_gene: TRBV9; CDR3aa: CASSVGTMGPGESPLHF
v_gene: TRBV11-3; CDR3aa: CASSLGGTGEQFF
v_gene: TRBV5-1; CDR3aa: CASSLASQDGYTF
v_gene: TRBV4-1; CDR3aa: CASSQSQGSGEKLFF
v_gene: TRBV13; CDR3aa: CASSIRTSVYKETQYF
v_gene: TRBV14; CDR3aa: CASSQVMGAHKGYTF
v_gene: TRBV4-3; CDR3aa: CASSQDWRDSYEQYF
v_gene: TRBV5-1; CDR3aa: CASSLQAGIMNTEAFF
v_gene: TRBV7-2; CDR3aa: CASSLVDRDYEQYF
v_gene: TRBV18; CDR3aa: CASSPSGNTEAFF
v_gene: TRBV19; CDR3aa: CAAQGVSF